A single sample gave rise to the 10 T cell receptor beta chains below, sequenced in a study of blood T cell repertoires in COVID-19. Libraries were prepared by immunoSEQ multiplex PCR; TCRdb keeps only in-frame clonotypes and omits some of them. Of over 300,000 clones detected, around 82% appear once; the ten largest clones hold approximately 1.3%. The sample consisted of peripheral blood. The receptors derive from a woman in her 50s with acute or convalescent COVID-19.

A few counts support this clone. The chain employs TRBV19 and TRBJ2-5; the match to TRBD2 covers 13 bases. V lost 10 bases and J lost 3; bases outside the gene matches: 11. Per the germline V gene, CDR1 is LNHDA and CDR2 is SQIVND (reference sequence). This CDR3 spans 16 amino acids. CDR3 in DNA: TGTGCCACCAAAGGGGGGACTAGCGGGGATAAAGAGACCCAGTACTTC. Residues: CATKGGTSGDKETQYF.

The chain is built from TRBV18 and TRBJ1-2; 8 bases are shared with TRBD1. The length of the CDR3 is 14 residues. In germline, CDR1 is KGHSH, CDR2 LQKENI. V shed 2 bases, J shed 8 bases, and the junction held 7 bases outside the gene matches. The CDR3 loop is CASSPSGQGRGYTF. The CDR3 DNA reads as TGTGCCAGCTCACCATCCGGACAGGGAAGAGGCTACACCTTC. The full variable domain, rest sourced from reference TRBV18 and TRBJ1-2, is NAGVMQNPRHLVRRRGQEARLRCSPMKGHSHVYWYRQLPEEGLKFMVYLQKENIIDESGMPKERFSAEFPKEGPSILRIQQVVRGDSAAYFCASSPSGQGRGYTFGSGTRLTVV.

As DNA, the CDR3 is TGTGCCAGCAGCAACAGGGGAACAGATACGCAGTATTTT. Translated, it gives CASSNRGTDTQYF. The chain employs TRBV3-1 (or the pseudogene TRBV3-2) and TRBJ2-3, with 7 positions matching TRBD1. With V trimmed by 5 bases and J by 3 bases, 2 bases remained unmatched. Germline lookup yields CDR1 LGHDT and CDR2 YNNKEL (reference sequence). The length of the CDR3 is 13 residues.

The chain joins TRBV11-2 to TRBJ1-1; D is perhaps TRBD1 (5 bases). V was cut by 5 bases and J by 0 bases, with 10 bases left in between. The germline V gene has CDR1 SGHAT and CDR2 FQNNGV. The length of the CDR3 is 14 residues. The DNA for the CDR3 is TGTGCCAGCAGCGCGGGGCGGATGAACACTGAAGCTTTCTTT. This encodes CASSAGRMNTEAFF.

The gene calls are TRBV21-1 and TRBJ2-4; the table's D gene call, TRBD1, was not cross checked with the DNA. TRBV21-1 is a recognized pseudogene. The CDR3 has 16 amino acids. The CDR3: CASSKRQGLAKNIQYF. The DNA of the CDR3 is TGTGCCAGCAGCAAAAGGCAGGGGTTAGCCAAAAACATTCAGTACTTC.

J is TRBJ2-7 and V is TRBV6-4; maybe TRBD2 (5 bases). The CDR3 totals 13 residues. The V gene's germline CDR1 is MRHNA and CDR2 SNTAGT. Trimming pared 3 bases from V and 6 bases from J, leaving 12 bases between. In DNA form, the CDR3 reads TGTGCCAGCAGTGAGGGCCGGGGAACCGAGCAGTACTTC. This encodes CASSEGRGTEQYF.

CDR3 coding DNA: TGCGCCAGCAGCTTTACAGAGAACACTGAAGCTTTCTTT. Translated: CASSFTENTEAFF. The V gene is TRBV5-1, the J gene TRBJ1-1; D not certain. There are 13 residues in the CDR3. Germline V gives CDR1 SGHRS, CDR2 YFSETQ. Trimming took off 2 bases at V and 1 base at J, with 6 bases between the two ends.

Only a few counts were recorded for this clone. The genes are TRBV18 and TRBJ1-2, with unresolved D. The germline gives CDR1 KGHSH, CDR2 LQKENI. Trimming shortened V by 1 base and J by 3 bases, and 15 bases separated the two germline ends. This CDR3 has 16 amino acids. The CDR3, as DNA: TGTGCCAGCTCACCACGGGAGCCCCAAGTACACTATGGCTACACCTTC. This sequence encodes CASSPREPQVHYGYTF.

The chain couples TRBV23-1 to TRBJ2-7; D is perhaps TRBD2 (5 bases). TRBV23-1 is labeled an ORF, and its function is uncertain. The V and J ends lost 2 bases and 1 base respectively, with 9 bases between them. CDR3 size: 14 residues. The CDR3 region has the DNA TGCGCCAGCAGTCAAATTAGCGAATCCTACGAGCAGTACTTC. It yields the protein CASSQISESYEQYF.

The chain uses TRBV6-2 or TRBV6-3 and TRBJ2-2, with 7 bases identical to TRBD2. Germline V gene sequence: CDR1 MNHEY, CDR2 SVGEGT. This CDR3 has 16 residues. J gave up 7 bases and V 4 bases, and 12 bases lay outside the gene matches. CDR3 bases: TGTGCCAGCAGTTTTCGGGGGGACCGGTTGTTCGGGGAGCTGTTTTTT. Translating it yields CASSFRGDRLFGELFF.